A selection of T cell receptor beta chains follows, all from one sample in a study of metastatic and nonmetastatic thyroid tumors. TCRdb re-called clones via MiXCR from the PCR reads. The repertoire holds some 45,000 clones, with about an eighth as singletons. The sequencing input was blood. These receptors all come from a male donor with papillary thyroid cancer or a benign thyroid nodule (not recorded which). Some clones in this sample may be carry-over from other donors' samples. Each CDR3 is given with its conserved first and last residue. Fields, in order: J gene, V gene, D gene, CDR3 length, clone size, CDR3 protein, CDR3 DNA. The D gene is left open where the match is weak. Size is omitted from some rows. Given values are once, few, many or a class for expanded clones.

TRBJ2-7,TRBV5-1,-,10,many,CASSSYEQYF,TGCGCCAGCAGCTCCTACGAGCAGTACTTC
TRBJ2-1,TRBV6-2/TRBV6-3,TRBD2,16,many,CASSYSTGGPYNEQFF,TGTGCCAGCAGTTACTCCACGGGAGGGCCTTACAATGAGCAGTTCTTC
TRBJ2-4,TRBV19,TRBD1,14,many,CASSPTGYQNIQYF,TGTGCCAGTAGTCCGACAGGGTACCAAAACATTCAGTACTTC
TRBJ1-1,TRBV29-1,-,13,few,CSVRPRRDTEAFF,TGCAGCGTAAGACCCCGGAGGGACACTGAAGCTTTCTTT
TRBJ1-6,TRBV15,TRBD1,15,many,CATSRGDRVNSPLHF,TGTGCCACCAGCAGAGGGGACAGGGTGAATTCACCCCTCCACTTT
TRBJ2-1,TRBV19,-,12,-,CASSIGGNEQFF,TGTGCCAGTAGTATAGGGGGAAATGAGCAGTTCTTC
TRBJ2-7,TRBV3-1,-,11,many,CASSPRYEQYF,TGTGCCAGCAGCCCCCGGTACGAGCAGTACTTC
TRBJ2-5,TRBV5-1,-,13,once,CASSLALRETQYF,TGCGCCAGCAGCTTGGCCCTTCGAGAGACCCAGTACTTC
TRBJ2-1,TRBV27,-,13,few,CVTGSWVYNEQFF,TGTGTCACCGGGAGTTGGGTATACAATGAGCAGTTCTTC
TRBJ1-3,TRBV4-3,-,18,many,CASSQDGVSRGPGNTIYF,TGCGCCAGCAGCCAAGATGGGGTTTCGCGAGGGCCAGGAAACACCATATATTTT
TRBJ1-6,TRBV4-3,-,17,many,CASSQDPRSSYNSPLHF,TGCGCCAGCAGCCAAGATCCCCGGAGCTCCTATAATTCACCCCTCCACTTT
TRBJ1-4,TRBV29-1,TRBD1,13,many,CSVWTGGNEKLFF,TGCAGCGTCTGGACAGGGGGTAATGAAAAACTGTTTTTT
TRBJ1-3,TRBV28,-,16,many,CASSLRWTFSGNTIYF,TGTGCCAGCAGTTTAAGATGGACATTCTCTGGAAACACCATATATTTT
TRBJ2-2,TRBV2,-,17,-,CASRPPGHEDNTGELFF,TGTGCCAGCAGGCCCCCTGGACACGAAGATAACACCGGGGAGCTGTTTTTT
TRBJ1-1,TRBV6-2/TRBV6-3,-,11,few,CASSSGTKAFF,TGTGCCAGCAGTTCCGGGACGAAAGCTTTCTTT
TRBJ1-2,TRBV14,-,13,many,CASSLLGLEGYTF,TGTGCCAGCAGCCTTCTGGGGTTGGAGGGCTACACCTTC
TRBJ1-4,TRBV6-2/TRBV6-3,-,15,many,CASSSAGAANEKLFF,TGTGCCAGCAGTTCCGCGGGGGCAGCTAATGAAAAACTGTTTTTT
TRBJ2-7,TRBV6-1,-,13,-,CASSGYPIDEQYF,TGTGCCAGCAGTGGGTACCCTATCGACGAGCAGTACTTC
TRBJ2-1,TRBV7-2,-,14,-,CASSLGQALGEQFF,TGTGCCAGCAGCTTAGGCCAGGCCCTCGGTGAGCAGTTCTTC
TRBJ2-1,TRBV6-4,TRBD2,14,many,CASSEGAGGGEQFF,TGTGCCAGCAGTGAAGGTGCGGGAGGGGGTGAGCAGTTCTTC
TRBJ2-3,TRBV5-1,TRBD1,14,many,CASRPQGAGDTQYF,TGCGCCAGCAGACCTCAGGGGGCGGGTGATACGCAGTATTTT
TRBJ2-5,TRBV9,-,13,once,CASSVVSGETHYF,TGTGCCAGCAGCGTTGTTTCCGGAGAGACCCATTACTTC
TRBJ2-1,TRBV20-1,TRBD1,13,many,CSANTGGYNEQFF,TGCAGTGCCAACACAGGGGGTTACAATGAGCAGTTCTTC
TRBJ1-3,TRBV30,-,12,many,CAWSGSGNTIYF,TGTGCCTGGAGTGGTTCTGGAAACACCATATATTTT
TRBJ2-3,TRBV18,-,13,-,CASSPSYTDTQYF,TGTGCCAGCTCCCCCTCTTACACAGATACGCAGTATTTT
TRBJ2-7,TRBV27,TRBD2,18,few,CAIIPWGLARLGSYEQYF,TGTGCCATCATCCCATGGGGACTAGCAAGGTTGGGTTCCTACGAGCAGTACTTC
TRBJ1-4,TRBV7-2,-,13,many,CASSLWDDEKLFF,TGTGCCAGCAGCTTATGGGACGATGAAAAACTGTTTTTT
TRBJ2-7,TRBV5-1,-,14,many,CASSFRSGSYEQYF,TGCGCCAGCAGCTTCCGGTCCGGCTCCTACGAGCAGTACTTC
TRBJ2-2,TRBV6-1,TRBD2,15,-,CASSERLAGTGELFF,TGTGCCAGCAGTGAAAGGCTAGCGGGGACCGGGGAGCTGTTTTTT
TRBJ1-1,TRBV20-1,TRBD1,12,many,CSARWGQHEAFF,TGCAGTGCTAGATGGGGACAGCATGAAGCTTTCTTT
TRBJ1-2,TRBV20-1,-,14,-,CSAGAAGTLYGYTF,TGCAGTGCGGGGGCGGCCGGCACCCTCTATGGCTACACCTTC
TRBJ2-5,TRBV15,TRBD2,16,many,CATSRDPGRGQETQYF,TGTGCCACCAGCAGAGACCCGGGGAGGGGCCAAGAGACCCAGTACTTC
TRBJ2-1,TRBV4-1,-,13,many,CASSQARANEQFF,TGCGCCAGCAGCCAAGCCAGGGCCAATGAGCAGTTCTTC
TRBJ2-2,TRBV5-1,-,15,-,CASSYRTGNTGELFF,TGCGCCAGCAGCTACCGGACGGGGAACACCGGGGAGCTGTTTTTT
TRBJ1-6,TRBV6-5,-,15,-,CASSYSGRLDSHLHF,TGTGCCAGCAGTTACTCGGGGCGACTGGATTCACACCTCCACTTT
TRBJ1-1,TRBV28,-,14,many,CASRHPGEYTEAFF,TGTGCCAGCAGGCACCCAGGGGAGTACACTGAAGCTTTCTTT
TRBJ2-7,TRBV19,TRBD2,16,many,CASSRSGTSGSYEQYF,TGTGCCAGTAGTAGATCCGGGACTAGCGGATCCTACGAGCAGTACTTC
TRBJ1-4,TRBV7-2,-,14,many,CASSLGLGEGKLFF,TGTGCCAGCAGCTTAGGGTTGGGGGAGGGAAAACTGTTTTTT
TRBJ2-1,TRBV20-1,-,16,many,CSARAPGTTSYNEQFF,TGCAGTGCTAGAGCCCCGGGGACGACCTCCTACAATGAGCAGTTCTTC
TRBJ2-6,TRBV10-3,-,13,many,CAISEPGANVLTF,TGTGCCATCAGTGAGCCTGGGGCCAACGTCCTGACTTTC
TRBJ2-2,TRBV11-2,TRBD2,16,many,CASSFFSSGRTGELFF,TGTGCCAGCAGCTTTTTCTCTAGCGGCAGGACCGGGGAGCTGTTTTTT
TRBJ2-7,TRBV6-1,TRBD1,15,few,CASSPTRQGACEQYF,TGTGCCAGCAGTCCAACCCGACAGGGGGCGTGCGAGCAGTACTTC
TRBJ1-4,TRBV6-1,-,13,many,CASRSHYDEKLFF,TGTGCCAGCAGGAGTCACTACGATGAAAAACTGTTTTTT
TRBJ1-1,TRBV28,TRBD1,14,-,CASSLGDRDTEAFF,TGTGCCAGCAGTTTGGGGGACAGGGACACTGAAGCTTTCTTT
TRBJ1-6,TRBV11-1,-,16,few,CASSILDSEYNSPLHF,TGTGCCAGCAGCATCCTGGACAGCGAATATAATTCACCCCTCCACTTT
TRBJ2-7,TRBV20-1,-,19,many,CSALKPFVVKGKIYYEQYF,TGCAGTGCTTTAAAGCCTTTTGTGGTGAAGGGGAAAATCTACTACGAGCAGTACTTC